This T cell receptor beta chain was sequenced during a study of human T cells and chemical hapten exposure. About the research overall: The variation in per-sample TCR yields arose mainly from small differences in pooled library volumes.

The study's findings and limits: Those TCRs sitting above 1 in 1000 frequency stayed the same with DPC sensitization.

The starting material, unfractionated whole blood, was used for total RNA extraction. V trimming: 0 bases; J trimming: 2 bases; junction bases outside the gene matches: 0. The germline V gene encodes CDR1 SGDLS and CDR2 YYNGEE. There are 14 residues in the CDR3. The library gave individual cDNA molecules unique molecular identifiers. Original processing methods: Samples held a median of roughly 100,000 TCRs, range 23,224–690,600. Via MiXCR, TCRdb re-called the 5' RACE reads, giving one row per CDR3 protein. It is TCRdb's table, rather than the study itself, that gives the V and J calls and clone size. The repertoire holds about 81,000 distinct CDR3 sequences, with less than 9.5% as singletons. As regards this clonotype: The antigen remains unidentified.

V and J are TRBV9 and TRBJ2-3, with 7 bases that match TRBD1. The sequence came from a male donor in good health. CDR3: CASSVEGATDTQYF. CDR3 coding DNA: TGTGCCAGCAGCGTAGAGGGGGCCACAGATACGCAGTATTTT.